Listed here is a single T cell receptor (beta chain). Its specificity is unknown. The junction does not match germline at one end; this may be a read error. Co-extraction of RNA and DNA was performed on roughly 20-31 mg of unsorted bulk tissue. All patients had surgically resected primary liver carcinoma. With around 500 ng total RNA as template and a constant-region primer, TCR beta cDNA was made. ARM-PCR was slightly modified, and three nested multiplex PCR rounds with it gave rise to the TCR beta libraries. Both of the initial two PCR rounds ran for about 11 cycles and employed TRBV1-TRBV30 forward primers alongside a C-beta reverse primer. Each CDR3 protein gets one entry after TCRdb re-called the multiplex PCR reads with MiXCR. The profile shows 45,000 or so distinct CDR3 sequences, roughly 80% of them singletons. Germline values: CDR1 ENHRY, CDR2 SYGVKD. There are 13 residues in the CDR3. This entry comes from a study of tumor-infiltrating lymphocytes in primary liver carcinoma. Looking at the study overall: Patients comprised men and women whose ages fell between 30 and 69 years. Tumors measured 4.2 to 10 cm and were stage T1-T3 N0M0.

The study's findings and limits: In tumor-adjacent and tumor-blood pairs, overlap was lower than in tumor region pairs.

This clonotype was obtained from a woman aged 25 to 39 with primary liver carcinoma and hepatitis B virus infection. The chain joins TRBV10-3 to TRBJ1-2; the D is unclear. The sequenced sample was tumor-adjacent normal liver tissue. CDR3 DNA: TGTGCCATCAGCCAGATTGATAACTATGACTACACCTTC. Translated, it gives CAISQIDNYDYTF.